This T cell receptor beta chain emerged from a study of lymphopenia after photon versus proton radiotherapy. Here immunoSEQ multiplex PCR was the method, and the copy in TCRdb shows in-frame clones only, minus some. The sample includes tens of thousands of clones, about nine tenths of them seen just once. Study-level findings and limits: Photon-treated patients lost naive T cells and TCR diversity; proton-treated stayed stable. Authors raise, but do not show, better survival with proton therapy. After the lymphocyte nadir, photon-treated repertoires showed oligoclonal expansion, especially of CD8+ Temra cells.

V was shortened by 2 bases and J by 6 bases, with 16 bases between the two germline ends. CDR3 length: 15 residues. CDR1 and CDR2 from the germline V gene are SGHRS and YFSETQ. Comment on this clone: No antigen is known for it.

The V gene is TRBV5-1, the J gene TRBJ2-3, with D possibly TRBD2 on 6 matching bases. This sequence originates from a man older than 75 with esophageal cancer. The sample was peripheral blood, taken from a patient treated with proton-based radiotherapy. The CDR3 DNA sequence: TGCGCCAGCAGCTTTCTTGCGGATGGGAGGGATACGCAGTATTTT. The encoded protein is CASSFLADGRDTQYF.